The table lists the clone carrying this T cell receptor (beta chain) with many counts. Its antigen is still unknown. The sample originates from a study of T cells in Graves' hyperthyroidism and ophthalmopathy. General study results and limits: The model identified upcoming ophthalmopathy a median approximately seven months ahead of onset.

Regions amplified from RNA transcripts were the TCR beta CDR3 regions. RT-PCR in the first round (using the HTBI primer set) targeted the TCR CDR3. TCRdb redid the calling of the multiplex PCR reads with MiXCR, one entry per CDR3 protein. The sample has under 450,000 distinct CDR3 sequences; roughly 15% are singletons. The patients, who ranged from 18 to 65 in age, presented with newly diagnosed hyperthyroidism lasting under 2 months. Patients were excluded because of uncontrolled infection, other autoimmune disease, pregnancy or lactation. In germline, CDR1 is MDHEN, CDR2 SYDVKM. The CDR3 is 15 residues long. Trimming removed 5 bases from V and 4 bases from J; junction bases left unmatched: 8.

The receptor was isolated from a woman in her twenties or thirties with Graves' hyperthyroidism that later progressed to Graves' ophthalmopathy. The V gene is TRBV28, the J gene TRBJ2-1; TRBD1 agrees at 7 bases. The specimen sequenced was blood. The CDR3: CASSPRDSVYNEQFF. In DNA, the CDR3 is TGTGCCAGCAGTCCCCGGGACAGTGTATACAATGAGCAGTTCTTC.